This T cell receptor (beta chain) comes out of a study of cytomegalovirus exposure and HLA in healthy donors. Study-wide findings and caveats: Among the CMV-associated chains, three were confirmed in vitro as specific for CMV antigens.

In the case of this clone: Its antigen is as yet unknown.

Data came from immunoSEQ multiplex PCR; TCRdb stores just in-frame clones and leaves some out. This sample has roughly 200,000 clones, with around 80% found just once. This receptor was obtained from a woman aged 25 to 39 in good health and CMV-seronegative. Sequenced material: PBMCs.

CDR3 protein: CATSRGLQDYEQYF. In DNA form, the CDR3 reads TGTGCCACCAGCAGAGGGTTACAGGACTACGAGCAGTACTTC. The chain uses TRBV15 and TRBJ2-7, with TRBD1 as a possible D gene (5 bases). The CDR3 has 14 amino acids. In germline, CDR1 is LNHNV, CDR2 YYDKDF (reference sequence). Trimming cost V 1 base and J 3 bases, with 10 bases left between them.